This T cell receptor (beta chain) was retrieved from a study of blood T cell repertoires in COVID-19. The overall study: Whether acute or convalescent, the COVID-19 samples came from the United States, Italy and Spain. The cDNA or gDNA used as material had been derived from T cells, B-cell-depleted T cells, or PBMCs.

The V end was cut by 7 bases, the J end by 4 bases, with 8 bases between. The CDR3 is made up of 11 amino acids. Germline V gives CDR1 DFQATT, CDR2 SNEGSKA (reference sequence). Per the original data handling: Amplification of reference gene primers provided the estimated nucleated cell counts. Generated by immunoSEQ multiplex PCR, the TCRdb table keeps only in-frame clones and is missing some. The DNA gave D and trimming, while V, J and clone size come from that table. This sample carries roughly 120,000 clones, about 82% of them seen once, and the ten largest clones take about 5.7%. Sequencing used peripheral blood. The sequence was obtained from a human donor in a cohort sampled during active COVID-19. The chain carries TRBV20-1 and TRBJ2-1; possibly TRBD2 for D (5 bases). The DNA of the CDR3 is TGCAGTGGAGCGGCATACAATGAGCAGTTCTTC. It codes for CSGAAYNEQFF.